The subject of this entry is one T cell receptor (beta chain). This sample was included in a study of blood T cell repertoires in COVID-19. Study details: COVID-19 samples collected from the United States, Italy and Spain covered acute and convalescent phases.

CDR3 size: 16 residues. The germline V gene has CDR1 KGHSH and CDR2 LQKENI. The V segment lost 0 bases and the J segment 2 bases; nucleotides outside the gene matches: 6. As processed by the authors: Reference gene primer amplification gave nucleated cell count estimates. The table came from immunoSEQ multiplex PCR; TCRdb's copy has only in-frame clones and leaves some out. V, J and clone size are taken as reported in that table, and D and trimming were inferred from the DNA itself. The profile covers tens of thousands of clones, with about 90% appearing a single time and roughly a tenth taken by the ten largest.

The chain has TRBV18 and TRBJ2-7; 8 bases map to TRBD2. The sample taken for sequencing was peripheral blood. The sequence came from a man older than 75 with active COVID-19. This CDR3 is CASSPPGTRKTYEQYF. As DNA, the CDR3 is TGTGCCAGCTCACCACCCGGGACTAGAAAGACCTACGAGCAGTACTTC.